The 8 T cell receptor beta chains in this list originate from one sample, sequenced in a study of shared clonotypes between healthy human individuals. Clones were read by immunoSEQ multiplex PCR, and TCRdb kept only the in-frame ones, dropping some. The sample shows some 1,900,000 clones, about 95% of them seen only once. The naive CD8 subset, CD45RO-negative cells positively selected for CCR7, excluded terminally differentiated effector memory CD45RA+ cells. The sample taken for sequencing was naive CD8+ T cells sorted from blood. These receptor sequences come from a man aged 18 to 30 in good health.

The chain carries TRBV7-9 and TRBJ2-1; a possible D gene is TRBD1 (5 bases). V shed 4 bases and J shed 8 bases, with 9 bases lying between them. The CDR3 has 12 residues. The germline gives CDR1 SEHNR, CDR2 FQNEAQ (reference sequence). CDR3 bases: TGTGCCAGCAGCTCGCTAGGGGATGAGCAGTTCTTC. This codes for CASSSLGDEQFF.

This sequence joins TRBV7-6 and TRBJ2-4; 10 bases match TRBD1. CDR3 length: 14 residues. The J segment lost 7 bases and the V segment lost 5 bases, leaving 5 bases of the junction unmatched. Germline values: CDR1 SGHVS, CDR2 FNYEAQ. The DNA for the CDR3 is TGTGCCAGCAGCGAGGGACAGGGGTTGAACATTCAGTACTTC. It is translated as CASSEGQGLNIQYF.

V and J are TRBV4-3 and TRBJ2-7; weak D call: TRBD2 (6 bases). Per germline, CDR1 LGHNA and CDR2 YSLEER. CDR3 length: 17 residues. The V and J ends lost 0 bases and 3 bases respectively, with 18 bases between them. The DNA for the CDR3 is TGCGCCAGCAGCCAAGATTGGATACCGGGAGTCCACTACGAGCAGTACTTC. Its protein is CASSQDWIPGVHYEQYF.

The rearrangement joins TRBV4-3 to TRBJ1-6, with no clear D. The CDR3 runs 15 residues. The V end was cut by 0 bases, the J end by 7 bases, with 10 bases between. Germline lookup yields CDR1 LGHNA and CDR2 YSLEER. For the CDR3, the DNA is TGCGCCAGCAGCCAAGATTATCGATCCAATTCACCCCTCCACTTT. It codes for CASSQDYRSNSPLHF.

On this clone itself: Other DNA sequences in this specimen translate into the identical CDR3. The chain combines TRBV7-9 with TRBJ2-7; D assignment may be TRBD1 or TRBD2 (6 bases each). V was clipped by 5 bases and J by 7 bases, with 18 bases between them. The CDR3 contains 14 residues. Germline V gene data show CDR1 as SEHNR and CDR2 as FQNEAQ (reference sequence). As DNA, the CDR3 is TGTGCCAGCAGCCCGTCTGAGGGGGGAGGTGAGCAGTACTTC. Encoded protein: CASSPSEGGGEQYF.

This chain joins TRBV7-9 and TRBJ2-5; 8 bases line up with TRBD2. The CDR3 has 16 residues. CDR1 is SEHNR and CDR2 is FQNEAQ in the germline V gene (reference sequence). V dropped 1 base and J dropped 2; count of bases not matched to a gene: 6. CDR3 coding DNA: TGTGCCAGCAGCTTAGGTTTTGCGGGGGGTCAAGAGACCCAGTACTTC. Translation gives CASSLGFAGGQETQYF.

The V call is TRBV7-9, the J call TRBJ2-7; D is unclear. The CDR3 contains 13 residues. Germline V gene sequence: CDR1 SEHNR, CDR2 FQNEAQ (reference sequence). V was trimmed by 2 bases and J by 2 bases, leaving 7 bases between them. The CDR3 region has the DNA TGTGCCAGCAGCTTACAGACGCCCTACGAGCAGTACTTC. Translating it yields CASSLQTPYEQYF.

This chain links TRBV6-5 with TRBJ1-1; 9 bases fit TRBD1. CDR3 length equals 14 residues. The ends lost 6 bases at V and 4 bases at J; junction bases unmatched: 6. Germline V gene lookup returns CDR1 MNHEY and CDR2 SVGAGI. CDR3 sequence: CASRWGQGVTEAFF. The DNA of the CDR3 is TGTGCCAGCAGGTGGGGACAGGGTGTCACTGAAGCTTTCTTT.